The T cell receptor beta chain described here comes from a study of shared clonotypes between healthy human individuals. V lost 2 bases and J lost 3; bases outside the gene matches: 5. This CDR3 is 15 amino acids long. Germline assignment: CDR1 SGHNT and CDR2 YYREEE (reference sequence). Using immunoSEQ multiplex PCR, the repertoire was profiled, and TCRdb retains in-frame clones only, with some absent. The top ten clones hold more than 10% of a sample with fewer than 700,000 clones, about 80% of them seen once. The origin of this receptor is a woman aged 40 to 55 in good health. Some clones in this sample may be carry-over from other donors' samples. The V and J genes are TRBV5-4 and TRBJ2-7; TRBD1 agrees at 10 bases. The sample taken for sequencing was PBMCs. DNA of the CDR3: TGTGCCAGCAGCTTTGGGTGGGACAGGGGCTACGAGCAGTACTTC. This translates into CASSFGWDRGYEQYF.